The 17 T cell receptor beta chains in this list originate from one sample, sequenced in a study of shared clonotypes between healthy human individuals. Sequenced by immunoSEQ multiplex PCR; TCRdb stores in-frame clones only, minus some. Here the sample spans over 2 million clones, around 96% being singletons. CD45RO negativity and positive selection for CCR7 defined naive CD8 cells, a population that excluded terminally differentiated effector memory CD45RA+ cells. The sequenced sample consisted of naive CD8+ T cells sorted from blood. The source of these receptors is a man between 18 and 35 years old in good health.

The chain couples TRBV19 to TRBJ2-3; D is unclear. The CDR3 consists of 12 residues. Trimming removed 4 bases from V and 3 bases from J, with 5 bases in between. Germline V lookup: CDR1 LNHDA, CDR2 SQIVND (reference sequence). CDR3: CASSTPTDTQYF. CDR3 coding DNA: TGTGCCAGTAGTACCCCTACAGATACGCAGTATTTT.

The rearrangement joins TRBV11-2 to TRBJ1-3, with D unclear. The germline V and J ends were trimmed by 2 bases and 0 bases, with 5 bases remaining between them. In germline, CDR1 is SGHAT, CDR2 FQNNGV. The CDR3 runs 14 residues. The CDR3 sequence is CASSLSGSGNTIYF. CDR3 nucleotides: TGTGCCAGCAGCTTATCGGGCTCTGGAAACACCATATATTTT.

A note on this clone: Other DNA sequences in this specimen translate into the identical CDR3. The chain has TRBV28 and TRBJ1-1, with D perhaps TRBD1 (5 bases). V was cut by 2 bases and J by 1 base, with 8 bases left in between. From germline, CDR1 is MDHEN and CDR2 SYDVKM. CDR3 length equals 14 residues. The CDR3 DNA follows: TGTGCCAGCAGTTTAGGTCAGGGGAACACTGAAGCTTTCTTT. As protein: CASSLGQGNTEAFF.

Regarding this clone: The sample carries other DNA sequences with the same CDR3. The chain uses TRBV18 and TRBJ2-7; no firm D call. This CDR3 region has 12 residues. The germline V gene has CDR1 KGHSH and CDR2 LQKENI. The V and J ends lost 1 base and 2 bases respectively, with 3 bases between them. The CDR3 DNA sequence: TGTGCCAGCTCACCACAGGCCTACGAGCAGTACTTC. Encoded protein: CASSPQAYEQYF.

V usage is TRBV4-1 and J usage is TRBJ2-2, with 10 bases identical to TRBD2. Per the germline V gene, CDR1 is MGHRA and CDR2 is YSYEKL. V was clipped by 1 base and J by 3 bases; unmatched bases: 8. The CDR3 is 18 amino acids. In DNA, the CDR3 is TGCGCCAGCAGCCAAGCGACGCTAGCGGGAGTTGACACCGGGGAGCTGTTTTTT. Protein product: CASSQATLAGVDTGELFF.

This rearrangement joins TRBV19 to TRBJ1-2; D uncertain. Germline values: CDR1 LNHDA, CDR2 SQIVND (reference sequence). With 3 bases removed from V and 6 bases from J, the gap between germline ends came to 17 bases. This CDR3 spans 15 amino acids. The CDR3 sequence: CASSITGSYLHGYTF. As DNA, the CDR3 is TGTGCCAGTAGTATTACCGGGTCGTATCTCCATGGCTACACCTTC. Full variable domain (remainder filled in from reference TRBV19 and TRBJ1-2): DGGITQSPKYLFRKEGQNVTLSCEQNLNHDAMYWYRQDPGQGLRLIYYSQIVNDFQKGDIAEGYSVSREKKESFPLTVTSAQKNPTAFYLCASSITGSYLHGYTFGSGTRLTVV.

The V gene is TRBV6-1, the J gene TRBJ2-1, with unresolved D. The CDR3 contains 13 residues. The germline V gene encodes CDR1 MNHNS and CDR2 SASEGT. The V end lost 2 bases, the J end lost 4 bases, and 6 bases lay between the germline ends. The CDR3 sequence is CASSEQAYNEQFF. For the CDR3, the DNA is TGTGCCAGCAGTGAACAGGCATACAATGAGCAGTTCTTC.

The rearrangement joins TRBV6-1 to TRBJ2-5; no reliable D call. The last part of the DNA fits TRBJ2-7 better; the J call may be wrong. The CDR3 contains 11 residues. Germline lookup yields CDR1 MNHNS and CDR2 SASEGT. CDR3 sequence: CASRNTYEQYF. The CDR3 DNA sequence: TGTGCCAGCAGGAATACATACGAGCAGTACTTC.

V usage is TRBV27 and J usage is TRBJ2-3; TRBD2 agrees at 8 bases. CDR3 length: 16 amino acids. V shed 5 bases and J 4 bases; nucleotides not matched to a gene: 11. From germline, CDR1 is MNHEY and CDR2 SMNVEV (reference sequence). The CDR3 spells CASSTRSGAPSDTQYF. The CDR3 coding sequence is TGTGCCAGCAGTACGCGTAGCGGGGCTCCCTCAGATACGCAGTATTTT.

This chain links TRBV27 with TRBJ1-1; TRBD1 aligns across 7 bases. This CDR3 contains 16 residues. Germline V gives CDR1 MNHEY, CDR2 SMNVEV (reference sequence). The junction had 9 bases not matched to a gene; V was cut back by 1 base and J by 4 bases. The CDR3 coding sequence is TGTGCCAGCAGTTTATACCCCGGGACAGCGCTCACTGAAGCTTTCTTT. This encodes CASSLYPGTALTEAFF.

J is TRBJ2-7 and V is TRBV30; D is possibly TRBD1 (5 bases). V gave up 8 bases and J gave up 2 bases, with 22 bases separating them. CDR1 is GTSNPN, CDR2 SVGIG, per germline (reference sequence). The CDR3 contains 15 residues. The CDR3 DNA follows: TGTGCCCCGACCAGGGAAGCTTGGGTAGCCTACGAGCAGTACTTC. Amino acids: CAPTREAWVAYEQYF.

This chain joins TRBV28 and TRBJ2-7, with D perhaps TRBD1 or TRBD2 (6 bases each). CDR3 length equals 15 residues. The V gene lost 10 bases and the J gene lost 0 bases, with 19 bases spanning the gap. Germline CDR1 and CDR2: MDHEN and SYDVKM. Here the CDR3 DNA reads TGTGCCACCCGGAGGGGGGCAGAAAGCTCCTACGAGCAGTACTTC. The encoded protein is CATRRGAESSYEQYF.

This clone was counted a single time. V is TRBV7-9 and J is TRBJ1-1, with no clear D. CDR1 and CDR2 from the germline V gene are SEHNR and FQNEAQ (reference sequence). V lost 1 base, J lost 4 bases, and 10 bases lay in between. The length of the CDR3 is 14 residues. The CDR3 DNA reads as TGTGCCAGCAGCTTAGGGGGTGTAACCACTGAAGCTTTCTTT. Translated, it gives CASSLGGVTTEAFF.

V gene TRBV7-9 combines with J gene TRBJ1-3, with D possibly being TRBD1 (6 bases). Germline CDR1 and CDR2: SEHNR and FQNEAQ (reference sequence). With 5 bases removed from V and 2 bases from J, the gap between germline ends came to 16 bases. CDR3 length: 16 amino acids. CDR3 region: CASSIIEGDPGNTIYF. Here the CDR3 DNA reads TGTGCCAGCAGCATAATCGAGGGGGATCCTGGAAACACCATATATTTT.

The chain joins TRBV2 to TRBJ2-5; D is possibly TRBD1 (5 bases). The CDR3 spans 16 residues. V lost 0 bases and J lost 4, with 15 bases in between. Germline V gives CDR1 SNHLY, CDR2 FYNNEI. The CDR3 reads CASSEAWRQYLETQYF. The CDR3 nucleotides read TGTGCCAGCAGTGAAGCGTGGAGACAGTACCTAGAGACCCAGTACTTC. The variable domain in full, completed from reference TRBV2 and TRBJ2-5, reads EPEVTQTPSHQVTQMGQEVILRCVPISNHLYFYWYRQILGQKVEFLVSFYNNEISEKSEIFDDQFSVERPDGSNFTLKIRSTKLEDSAMYFCASSEAWRQYLETQYFGPGTRLLVL.

CDR3 sequence reads: CASSLRQGDNSPLHF. The DNA for the CDR3 is TGTGCCAGCAGCTTACGACAGGGTGATAATTCACCCCTCCACTTT. V is TRBV7-9 and J is TRBJ1-6, with 7 bases aligning to TRBD1. Germline CDR1 and CDR2: SEHNR and FQNEAQ (reference sequence). This CDR3 comprises 15 residues. V lost 2 bases and J lost 5; bases outside the gene matches: 3.

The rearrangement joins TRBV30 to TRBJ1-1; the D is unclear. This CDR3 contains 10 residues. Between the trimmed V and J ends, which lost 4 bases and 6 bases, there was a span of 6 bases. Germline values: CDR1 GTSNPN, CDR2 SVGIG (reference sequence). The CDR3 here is CAWNQAEAFF. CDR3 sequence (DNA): TGTGCCTGGAATCAGGCTGAAGCTTTCTTT.